This TCR beta chain was captured in a study of blood T cell repertoires in COVID-19. Whole-study context: Collection of acute and convalescent COVID-19 samples took place in the United States, Italy and Spain.

As processed by the authors: Estimation of nucleated cell counts was performed using reference gene primer amplification. The repertoire was sequenced with immunoSEQ multiplex PCR; TCRdb's copy has only in-frame clones and lacks some. V and J calls plus clone size are reproduced from that table; the DNA served to infer D and trimming. The data hold roughly 430,000 clones, with about 88% observed a single time. The sequence derives from a woman aged 18-29 years who had been exposed to COVID-19. The sample comprised PBMCs or T cells enriched from blood (not recorded which).

CDR3 region: CASSLLIAGASTDTQYF. The CDR3 bases are TGCGCCAGCAGCTTGTTGATCGCGGGTGCTAGCACAGATACGCAGTATTTT. The V call is TRBV5-1, the J call TRBJ2-3, with D maybe TRBD2 (5 bases). Germline V lookup: CDR1 SGHRS, CDR2 YFSETQ. Trimming cost V 1 base and J 0 bases, with 15 bases left between them. This CDR3 region has 17 residues.